The 28 T cell receptor beta chains below were found in one sample sequenced in a study of sequential checkpoint blockade in melanoma. Sequencing was performed with immunoSEQ multiplex PCR; in TCRdb, only in-frame clones are kept and a portion is missing. The sample lists about 2,000 clones, around 34% occurring once. As for treatment: randomized to nivolumab then ipilimumab (arm A) or the reverse (arm B). Sample: tumor tissue (inferred from file names), taken from a patient given nivolumab and ipilimumab in sequence. The receptors come from a human donor with melanoma.

The chain employs TRBV6-8 and TRBJ2-7; D remains unclear. Trimming took off 2 bases at V and 6 bases at J, with 20 bases between the two ends. This CDR3 contains 16 residues. CDR1 is MNHGY and CDR2 is SAAAGT in the germline V gene. The CDR3 nucleotides read TGTGCCAGCAGTTACGCGGTGGGGAAGGTCCCCCGCGAGCAGTACTTC. Translated: CASSYAVGKVPREQYF.

This chain joins TRBV6-8 and TRBJ2-1; tentative D call: TRBD1 (7 bases). V was shortened by 6 bases and J by 1 base, with 16 bases between the two germline ends. The CDR3 covers 16 residues. CDR1 is MNHGY and CDR2 is SAAAGT in the germline V gene. CDR3 amino acids: CASRTSGGRSYNEQFF. CDR3 in DNA: TGTGCCAGCAGAACTTCAGGGGGGAGGTCCTACAATGAGCAGTTCTTC.

The table lists this clone with a count of one. J is TRBJ2-7 and V is TRBV28; possibly TRBD2 for D (6 bases). There are 16 residues in the CDR3. Germline V gene data show CDR1 as MDHEN and CDR2 as SYDVKM. Trimming left V 6 bases short and J 2 bases short, with 20 bases between. CDR3 coding DNA: TGTGCCAGCAGCTCGGGCCATAGCGGCCTAGCCTACGAGCAGTACTTC. Its protein is CASSSGHSGLAYEQYF. The full variable domain, with the rest looked up from reference TRBV28 and TRBJ2-7, is DVKVTQSSRYLVKRTGEKVFLECVQDMDHENMFWYRQDPGLGLRLIYFSYDVKMKEKGDIPEGYSVSREKKERFSLILESASTNQTSMYLCASSSGHSGLAYEQYFGPGTRLTVT.

The chain links TRBV7-5 to TRBJ1-1; TRBD1 is the table's D call, not checked against the DNA. TRBV7-5 has pseudogene status. The CDR3 runs 15 residues. CDR3 DNA sequence: TGTGCCAGCAGCTTTTCCCTAACAGCGAACACTGAAGCTTTCTTT. The encoded protein is CASSFSLTANTEAFF.

V gene TRBV19 combines with J gene TRBJ2-7; 7 positions agree with TRBD2. The CDR3 runs to 17 residues. V shed 1 base, J shed 0 bases, and the junction held 9 bases outside the gene matches. Germline assignment: CDR1 LNHDA and CDR2 SQIVND (reference sequence). In DNA form, the CDR3 reads TGTGCCAGTAGTATAGCACGTCGGGGCGGGAGCTCCTACGAGCAGTACTTC. Translating gives CASSIARRGGSSYEQYF.

This clone came up a few times. The rearrangement joins TRBV6-8 to TRBJ2-7; D remains unclear. The germline gives CDR1 MNHGY, CDR2 SAAAGT. This CDR3 comprises 13 residues. Trimming left V 5 bases short and J 6 bases short, with 14 bases between. The CDR3 sequence: CASSDTGYSEQYF. CDR3 sequence (DNA): TGTGCCAGCAGTGACACCGGGTACTCCGAGCAGTACTTC.

The sample holds a few counts of this clone. J is TRBJ2-3 and V is TRBV28; 7 nucleotides line up with TRBD2. V lost 6 bases and J lost 6; bases outside the gene matches: 3. The germline CDR1 and CDR2 sequences are MDHEN and SYDVKM. The CDR3 has 12 amino acids. In DNA form, the CDR3 reads TGTGCCAGCAGCCTTAGCGGGGATACGCAGTATTTT. It codes for CASSLSGDTQYF.

This rearrangement joins TRBV11-3 to TRBJ2-7; either TRBD1 or TRBD2 may fit D (6 bases each). V was pared by 3 bases and J by 5 bases, with 17 bases between. Germline V lookup: CDR1 SGHNT, CDR2 YENEEA. The CDR3 is 15 amino acids. The CDR3 DNA sequence: TGTGCCAGCAGCTTGGATGGCAGGGGAGGCAACGAGCAGTACTTC. It codes for CASSLDGRGGNEQYF. Complete variable domain (other parts from reference TRBV11-3 and TRBJ2-7): EAGVVQSPRYKIIEKKQPVAFWCNPISGHNTLYWYLQNLGQGPELLIRYENEEAVDDSQLPKDRFSAERLKGVDSTLKIQPAELGDSAVYLCASSLDGRGGNEQYFGPGTRLTVT.

This chain joins TRBV6-8 and TRBJ2-2, with D tentatively TRBD1 (6 bases). The CDR3 is made up of 14 amino acids. The germline CDR1 and CDR2 sequences are MNHGY and SAAAGT. V lost 6 bases and J lost 3, with 11 bases in between. This chain's CDR3 is CASRYRVDTGELFF. CDR3 in DNA: TGTGCCAGCAGGTACAGGGTGGACACCGGGGAGCTGTTTTTT.

A few counts support this clone. V is TRBV11-3 and J is TRBJ2-1; possible D gene TRBD1, 5 bases. Germline-derived CDR1 and CDR2 are SGHNT and YENEEA. Trimming pared 5 bases from V and 4 bases from J, leaving 15 bases between. This CDR3 contains 15 residues. CDR3 coding DNA: TGTGCCAGCAGCAAACGCCCCGCAGGGTACAATGAGCAGTTCTTC. Its translation: CASSKRPAGYNEQFF.

This clone was seen a handful of times. The rearrangement uses TRBV6-8 and TRBJ1-4; D may be TRBD1 (6 bases). The CDR3 spans 16 residues. CDR1 is MNHGY, CDR2 SAAAGT, per germline. The ends were cut back, 6 bases at V and 0 bases at J, with 14 bases in the middle. In DNA form, the CDR3 reads TGTGCCAGCAGGGACCGGGGGGCTGCAACTAATGAAAAACTGTTTTTT. Its translation: CASRDRGAATNEKLFF.

This clone was observed a few times. An end of the junction differs from the germline gene, which may be a read error. The chain is built from TRBV11-3 and TRBJ2-5, with D possibly TRBD1 on 6 matching bases. CDR1 and CDR2 (germline): SGHNT, YENEEA. There are 14 residues in the CDR3. The CDR3 reads CASSFPGVRETQYF. For the CDR3, the DNA is TGTGCTAGCAGCTTTCCAGGGGTTAGAGAGACCCAGTACTTC.

This clone has a handful of counts. The chain couples TRBV28 to TRBJ1-5; D perhaps matches TRBD1 (6 bases). Deletions cut 6 bases from V and 1 base from J, with 13 bases between. This CDR3 has 15 residues. The V gene's germline CDR1 is MDHEN and CDR2 SYDVKM. CDR3 sequence reads: CASSLTGQSNQPQHF. The CDR3 nucleotides read TGTGCCAGCAGCCTCACAGGGCAGAGCAATCAGCCCCAGCATTTT.

By share, this clone counts as medium-sized. This chain joins TRBV6-8 and TRBJ2-2; maybe TRBD2 (6 bases). Trimming shortened V by 4 bases and J by 6 bases, and 9 bases separated the two germline ends. From germline, CDR1 is MNHGY and CDR2 SAAAGT. This CDR3 is built from 13 residues. The CDR3 reads CASSSGVAGELFF. The CDR3 DNA is TGTGCCAGCAGTTCGGGGGTGGCCGGGGAGCTGTTTTTT.

The V gene is TRBV5-1, the J gene TRBJ1-3, with D possibly matching TRBD1 (6 bases). Germline V gene lookup returns CDR1 SGHRS and CDR2 YFSETQ. The ends were cut back, 2 bases at V and 4 bases at J, with 10 bases in the middle. The CDR3 has 14 residues. The CDR3 loop is CASSLQGVGNTIYF. The DNA for the CDR3 is TGCGCCAGCAGCTTACAGGGAGTGGGAAACACCATATATTTT.

V is TRBV5-1 and J is TRBJ2-2; 9 nucleotides line up with TRBD1. Germline CDR1 reads SGHRS; CDR2 reads YFSETQ. The CDR3 extends over 17 amino acids. V was pared by 0 bases and J by 0 bases, with 3 bases of the junction left unmatched. CDR3 in amino acids: CASSLGDRVANTGELFF. The CDR3 nucleotides read TGCGCCAGCAGCTTGGGGGACAGGGTCGCGAACACCGGGGAGCTGTTTTTT. The full variable domain, in which reference TRBV5-1 and TRBJ2-2 provide the parts outside the CDR3, is KAGVTQTPRYLIKTRGQQVTLSCSPISGHRSVSWYQQTPGQGLQFLFEYFSETQRNKGNFPGRFSGRQFSNSRSEMNVSTLELGDSALYLCASSLGDRVANTGELFFGEGSRLTVL.

This clone is medium-sized in the sample. This chain uses TRBV7-4 with TRBJ2-2; no clear D. V was clipped by 3 bases and J by 6 bases, with 8 bases between them. Germline values: CDR1 SGHVT, CDR2 SQSDAQ. This CDR3 comprises 13 residues. For the CDR3, the DNA is TGTGCCAGCAGCTTCGGAGAGTCCGGGGAGCTGTTTTTT. Translating gives CASSFGESGELFF. The full variable domain, completed using reference TRBV7-4 and TRBJ2-2, is GAGVSQSPRYKVAKRGRDVALRCDSISGHVTLYWYRQTLGQGSEVLTYSQSDAQRDKSGRPSGRFSAERPERSVSTLKIQRTEQGDSAVYLCASSFGESGELFFGEGSRLTVL.

This clone was recorded a few times. The chain is built from TRBV15 and TRBJ2-7; 10 nucleotides agree with TRBD2. This CDR3 is built from 16 residues. The germline V gene has CDR1 LNHNV and CDR2 YYDKDF (reference sequence). The J segment lost 4 bases and the V segment lost 0 bases, leaving 6 bases of the junction unmatched. The CDR3 region is CATSRELAGAIYEQYF. The DNA for the CDR3 is TGTGCCACCAGCAGAGAGCTAGCGGGAGCGATTTACGAGCAGTACTTC.

This chain joins TRBV19 and TRBJ1-5; D is unclear. CDR1 and CDR2 from the germline V gene are LNHDA and SQIVND (reference sequence). There are 16 residues in the CDR3. The V and J ends lost 0 bases and 6 bases respectively, with 15 bases between them. In nucleotides, the CDR3 is TGTGCCAGTAGTATAGAGGTGGGCGGTCTAAGTCAGCCCCAGCATTTT. It translates to CASSIEVGGLSQPQHF. The full variable domain, with the rest looked up from reference TRBV19 and TRBJ1-5, is DGGITQSPKYLFRKEGQNVTLSCEQNLNHDAMYWYRQDPGQGLRLIYYSQIVNDFQKGDIAEGYSVSREKKESFPLTVTSAQKNPTAFYLCASSIEVGGLSQPQHFGDGTRLSIL.

The chain couples TRBV6-8 to TRBJ2-1; 11 bases agree with TRBD2. Germline CDR1 reads MNHGY; CDR2 reads SAAAGT. The CDR3 is made up of 15 amino acids. With 10 bases clipped from V and 7 bases from J, the junction kept 12 bases outside the gene matches. This CDR3 reads CAISIAGGLYNEQFF. The CDR3 nucleotides are TGTGCCATCAGCATAGCGGGAGGGCTGTATAATGAGCAGTTCTTC.

The genes are TRBV5-1 and TRBJ2-2, with D unresolved. The CDR3 runs to 14 residues. V was trimmed by 0 bases and J by 6 bases, leaving 9 bases between them. Germline loops: CDR1 SGHRS, CDR2 YFSETQ. CDR3 loop: CASSLGLTSGELFF. CDR3 in DNA: TGCGCCAGCAGCTTGGGACTTACGTCCGGGGAGCTGTTTTTT.

This chain joins TRBV18 and TRBJ2-3; D gene unclear. The V gene's germline CDR1 is KGHSH and CDR2 LQKENI. The CDR3 has 12 residues. V dropped 4 bases and J dropped 2 bases, with 4 bases sitting between them. CDR3 loop: CASSRDTDTQYF. CDR3 in DNA: TGTGCCAGCTCACGAGACACAGATACGCAGTATTTT.

By share, this clone ranks as medium-sized (0.01 to 0.1%). The chain couples TRBV28 to TRBJ2-1, with D maybe TRBD1 (5 bases). The germline gives CDR1 MDHEN, CDR2 SYDVKM. Trimming took off 7 bases at V and 0 bases at J, with 16 bases between the two ends. The CDR3 spans 16 residues. In DNA, the CDR3 is TGTGCCAGCACCGCCCCCAGGGCTTTCTCCTACAATGAGCAGTTCTTC. Its translation: CASTAPRAFSYNEQFF.

There are a few counts of this clone. The chain links TRBV1 to TRBJ2-3; the listed D gene, TRBD1, was not tested against the DNA. TRBV1 is labeled a pseudogene. The CDR3 totals 16 residues. CDR3 sequence: CASSRGHQLGGDTQYF. The CDR3 nucleotides read TGCGCCAGCAGCCGAGGACACCAATTAGGGGGAGATACGCAGTATTTT.

The chain links TRBV28 to TRBJ1-2; D perhaps matches TRBD1 (6 bases). The CDR3 runs 17 residues. The germline gives CDR1 MDHEN, CDR2 SYDVKM. V was cut by 6 bases and J by 4 bases, with 24 bases left in between. In DNA, the CDR3 is TGTGCCAGCAGCGGCCCTGGGGGCACCGGGATTCCCTATGGCTACACCTTC. Encoded protein: CASSGPGGTGIPYGYTF.

This clone turned up a few times. The chain carries TRBV10-3 and TRBJ2-7; D may correspond to TRBD1 or TRBD2 (5 bases each). V lost 6 bases and J lost 3, with 21 bases in between. This CDR3 has 16 amino acids. Per the germline V gene, CDR1 is ENHRY and CDR2 is SYGVKD. The DNA for the CDR3 is TGTGCCATCAGCGGAACCGGGACCAAGAATCTCTACGAGCAGTACTTC. Its protein product is CAISGTGTKNLYEQYF.

This chain uses TRBV28 with TRBJ2-1, with 7 nucleotides matching TRBD2. The J segment lost 14 bases and the V segment lost 3 bases, leaving 16 bases of the junction unmatched. The CDR3 loop spans 15 amino acids. Germline CDR1 MDHEN, CDR2 SYDVKM. The CDR3 spells CASSLAGAGNYNEFF. The CDR3, as DNA: TGTGCCAGCAGTTTGGCTGGAGCGGGGAACTACAATGAGTTCTTC. The full variable domain, rest sourced from reference TRBV28 and TRBJ2-1, is DVKVTQSSRYLVKRTGEKVFLECVQDMDHENMFWYRQDPGLGLRLIYFSYDVKMKEKGDIPEGYSVSREKKERFSLILESASTNQTSMYLCASSLAGAGNYNEFFGPGTRLTVL.

The rearrangement joins TRBV28 to TRBJ2-3; 8 bases map to TRBD1. J was trimmed by 2 bases and V by 3 bases; bases with no gene match: 7. Germline assignment: CDR1 MDHEN and CDR2 SYDVKM. CDR3 length: 16 residues. CDR3 in DNA: TGTGCCAGCAGTTTCCGGGGGACAGGCTACACAGATACGCAGTATTTT. Amino acid sequence: CASSFRGTGYTDTQYF.